This T cell receptor beta chain emerged from a study of CDR3 diversity in severe acne. As concerns this clonotype: This CDR3 fails to terminate in the conserved phenylalanine or tryptophan, so it likely reflects a read error.

TCRdb passed the PCR reads through MiXCR, listing each CDR3 protein once. Found here are some 84,000 distinct CDR3 sequences, roughly half of them singletons; the top ten hold roughly a tenth. This CDR3 is built from 15 residues. Germline CDR1 and CDR2: SGDLS and YYNGEE. Deletions cut 3 bases from V and 5 bases from J, with 14 bases between. The rearrangement joins TRBV9 to TRBJ1-4; D perhaps matches TRBD1 (6 bases). The sequencing sample was made of blood. This TCR was sampled from a male donor in good health, serving as a control. DNA for the CDR3: TGTGCCAGCAGCGCCGACACAGGGCGCAATGAAAAACTGTTTCTT. It translates to CASSADTGRNEKLFL.